This T cell receptor beta chain comes out of a study of memory B cells and T cells in multiple sclerosis. The CDR3 contains 15 residues. CDR1 is MNHEY, CDR2 SVGAGI, per germline. Trimming took 2 bases from V and 4 from J; bases not matched to a gene: 5. After stimulus-free culture, autoproliferating CFSE-dim and non-proliferating CFSE-high T cells were sequenced separately. Cultures began with fewer than 5.5x10^7 CFSE-labeled PBMCs, unstimulated for about 7 days, with replicate wells pooled. In the case of this clone: Its antigen is undetermined.

Profiled with immunoSEQ multiplex PCR; TCRdb holds only in-frame clones, not every one. The sample lists approximately 32,000 clones; roughly 86% were seen once. Sequenced material: PBMCs from blood kept in culture. The gene calls are TRBV6-5 and TRBJ2-3; 8 bases agree with TRBD2. The sequence was obtained from a human donor with multiple sclerosis. CDR3 DNA: TGTGCCAGCAGTTACCCGGGACTAGGTCCAGATACGCAGTATTTT. Translating gives CASSYPGLGPDTQYF.